One sample yielded the 10 T cell receptor beta chains listed below, sequenced in a study of blood T cell repertoires in COVID-19. Repertoires were generated with immunoSEQ multiplex PCR, while TCRdb's copy carries only in-frame clones and drops some. The sample lists some 170,000 clones, 90% to 95% occurring once. The sequencing sample was made of peripheral blood. Source of these receptors: a woman aged 60-70 years with COVID-19, enrolled during active disease.

This chain joins TRBV7-8 and TRBJ2-7; D is uncertain. Germline loops: CDR1 SGHVS, CDR2 FQNEAQ. Trimming shortened V by 0 bases and J by 2 bases, and 11 bases separated the two germline ends. This CDR3 has 15 amino acids. As DNA, the CDR3 is TGTGCCAGCAGCTTAGCCCCTGCGAAGACCTACGAGCAGTACTTC. Amino acid sequence: CASSLAPAKTYEQYF.

This chain uses TRBV3-1 (or the pseudogene TRBV3-2) with TRBJ1-4; 9 bases are shared with TRBD1. Germline loops: CDR1 LGHDT, CDR2 YNNKEL (reference sequence). The CDR3 is 14 amino acids. With V trimmed by 3 bases and J by 8 bases, 4 bases remained unmatched. CDR3 DNA sequence: TGTGCCAGCAGCCACAACAGGGGGCAAGAAAAACTGTTTTTT. Its translation: CASSHNRGQEKLFF.

This chain uses TRBV4-3 with TRBJ1-1, with a tentative D call TRBD1 (6 bases). Trimming removed 0 bases at V and 3 bases at J, with 8 bases between. Germline values: CDR1 LGHNA, CDR2 YSLEER. This CDR3 has 14 amino acids. CDR3 sequence reads: CASSQDSGDTEAFF. The DNA of the CDR3 is TGCGCCAGCAGCCAAGATTCAGGGGACACTGAAGCTTTCTTT.

The V gene is TRBV2, the J gene TRBJ1-1; 10 bases agree with TRBD1. Per germline, CDR1 SNHLY and CDR2 FYNNEI. The CDR3 totals 14 residues. Germline trimming cut 6 bases from V and 5 bases from J; bases unmatched to any gene: 6. CDR3 protein: CASRRGQGSTEAFF. The CDR3 nucleotides read TGTGCCAGCAGAAGGGGACAGGGGTCAACTGAAGCTTTCTTT.

This clone was seen a handful of times. The V call is TRBV6-4, the J call TRBJ2-1; TRBD2 aligns across 14 bases. CDR1 is MRHNA, CDR2 SNTAGT, per germline. Trimming took 0 bases from V and 3 from J; bases not matched to a gene: 1. The CDR3 has 17 amino acids. This CDR3 reads CASSDSGTSGGYNEQFF. The CDR3 nucleotides read TGTGCCAGCAGTGACTCCGGGACTAGCGGGGGCTACAATGAGCAGTTCTTC.

The chain recombines TRBV5-5 with TRBJ1-5, with D possibly TRBD1 on 6 matching bases. The CDR3 runs to 14 residues. V dropped 5 bases and J dropped 2 bases, with 11 bases sitting between them. Looked up from germline, CDR1 is SGHKS and CDR2 is YYEKEE (reference sequence). The DNA of the CDR3 is TGTGCCAGCAGACCAGGGGTGGGCAATCAGCCCCAGCATTTT. It codes for CASRPGVGNQPQHF.

This rearrangement joins TRBV12-3 or TRBV12-4 to TRBJ1-2, with D uncertain. Trimming took 0 bases from V and 8 from J, leaving 7 bases between them. CDR3 length equals 12 residues. The CDR3 sequence: CASSLAGRGYTF. The CDR3 nucleotides are TGTGCCAGCAGTTTAGCAGGGAGGGGCTACACCTTC.

The chain has TRBV5-1 and TRBJ1-4, with 8 positions matching TRBD1. Trimming cost V 4 bases and J 6 bases; bases outside gene matches: 5. Germline CDR1 and CDR2: SGHRS and YFSETQ. This CDR3 contains 14 residues. The CDR3 coding sequence is TGCGCCAGCAGCCAGGACAGGGCCGATGAAAAACTGTTTTTT. Its translation: CASSQDRADEKLFF.

The gene calls are TRBV7-9 and TRBJ1-5; 10 nucleotides match TRBD1. Per germline, CDR1 SEHNR and CDR2 FQNEAQ (reference sequence). J was trimmed by 4 bases and V by 1 base; bases with no gene match: 4. This CDR3 region has 16 residues. The CDR3 DNA follows: TGTGCCAGCAGCTTAGGGGACAGGGGATGGAATCAGCCCCAGCATTTT. This translates into CASSLGDRGWNQPQHF. Based on the CDR3 plus reference TRBV7-9 and TRBJ1-5, the full variable domain is DTGVSQNPRHKITKRGQNVTFRCDPISEHNRLYWYRQTLGQGPEFLTYFQNEAQLEKSRLLSDRFSAERPKGSFSTLEIQRTEQGDSAMYLCASSLGDRGWNQPQHFGDGTRLSIL.

The rearrangement uses TRBV5-1 and TRBJ1-1, with 7 bases identical to TRBD1. Per germline, CDR1 SGHRS and CDR2 YFSETQ. The CDR3 is made up of 16 amino acids. Trimming at V came to 0 bases and at J to 1 base, leaving 6 bases not matched to a gene. CDR3 protein: CASSLGRQGSNTEAFF. Here the CDR3 DNA reads TGCGCCAGCAGCTTGGGCAGACAGGGATCGAACACTGAAGCTTTCTTT.